The 18 T cell receptor beta chains reported below all come from one sample, sequenced in a study of T cell responses to AZD1222 COVID-19 vaccine. Sequencing was performed with immunoSEQ multiplex PCR; in TCRdb, only in-frame clones are kept and a portion is missing. The table includes 30,000 to 40,000 clones, approximately 80% detected once. The starting material was peripheral blood, obtained 28 days after the second AZD1222 dose. The source of these receptors is an adult who received the AZD1222 COVID-19 vaccine.

The chain employs TRBV15 and TRBJ1-1, with D perhaps TRBD1 (5 bases). CDR1 LNHNV and CDR2 YYDKDF come from the germline V gene (reference sequence). The V and J ends lost 0 bases and 11 bases respectively, with 10 bases between them. The CDR3 spans 12 residues. CDR3 region: CATSRDFGGAFF. DNA of the CDR3: TGTGCCACCAGCAGAGATTTTGGGGGGGCTTTCTTT. Supplemented by reference TRBV15 and TRBJ1-1, the full variable domain reads DAMVIQNPRYQVTQFGKPVTLSCSQTLNHNVMYWYQQKSSQAPKLLFHYYDKDFNNEADTPDNFQSRRPNTSFCFLDIRSPGLGDTAMYLCATSRDFGGAFFGQGTRLTVV.

The V and J genes are TRBV10-3 and TRBJ1-5; D is unresolved. The V gene's germline CDR1 is ENHRY and CDR2 SYGVKD. The CDR3 is made up of 16 amino acids. V was cut by 0 bases and J by 6 bases, with 15 bases left in between. In DNA, the CDR3 is TGTGCCATCAGTGAGTCTGCAGGTCAGACCACTCAGCCCCAGCATTTT. Residues: CAISESAGQTTQPQHF.

The chain recombines TRBV5-4 with TRBJ1-3; 10 nucleotides line up with TRBD1. J gave up 0 bases and V 2 bases, and 5 bases lay outside the gene matches. This CDR3 is built from 17 residues. The V gene's germline CDR1 is SGHNT and CDR2 YYREEE (reference sequence). For the CDR3, the DNA is TGTGCCAGCAGCTTCCGACAGGGGGCTATCTCTGGAAACACCATATATTTT. As protein: CASSFRQGAISGNTIYF.

The rearrangement joins TRBV19 to TRBJ2-1; D is undetermined. The V gene's germline CDR1 is LNHDA and CDR2 SQIVND (reference sequence). The CDR3 loop spans 16 amino acids. The ends were cut back, 3 bases at V and 8 bases at J, with 20 bases in the middle. The CDR3 DNA reads TGTGCCAGTAGTATTACCCCCGGGCCGCTGGTGGATGAGCAGTTCTTC. Translation: CASSITPGPLVDEQFF.

The chain recombines TRBV27 with TRBJ1-2, with 8 bases that match TRBD1. J lost 5 bases, V lost 5 bases, and 7 bases had no gene match. The CDR3 consists of 14 residues. Germline CDR1 and CDR2: MNHEY and SMNVEV (reference sequence). The CDR3 region is CASSPQGGHYGYTF. The CDR3 DNA follows: TGTGCCAGCAGTCCACAGGGGGGGCATTATGGCTACACCTTC.

The table lists this clone with a count of one. The V call is TRBV6-5, the J call TRBJ1-1, with D perhaps matching TRBD1 (5 bases). The V gene lost 0 bases and the J gene lost 7 bases, with 15 bases spanning the gap. Germline CDR1 and CDR2: MNHEY and SVGAGI. The CDR3 extends over 15 amino acids. In DNA form, the CDR3 reads TGTGCCAGCAGTTACTCGAAAGGGGCGTCTGGTGAAGCTTTCTTT. Encoded protein: CASSYSKGASGEAFF.

The chain couples TRBV19 to TRBJ2-6; D remains ambiguous. The CDR3 spans 14 residues. Germline-derived CDR1 and CDR2 are LNHDA and SQIVND (reference sequence). V was shortened by 5 bases and J by 7 bases, with 12 bases between the two germline ends. The CDR3 DNA is TGTGCCAGTAGTCTAGGGTCCCCCGCCAACGTCCTGACTTTC. Protein sequence: CASSLGSPANVLTF.

This clone was picked up a small number of times. The chain combines TRBV29-1 with TRBJ2-2; the D gene is possibly TRBD2 (7 bases). The CDR3 spans 13 residues. Germline CDR1 reads SQVTM; CDR2 reads ANQGSEA. V gave up 4 bases and J gave up 6 bases, with 12 bases separating them. The CDR3: CSVGRGAAGELFF. CDR3 coding DNA: TGCAGCGTTGGTCGGGGGGCCGCCGGGGAGCTGTTTTTT.

A single count supports this clone. The chain carries TRBV14 and TRBJ2-5, with 12 positions matching TRBD1. CDR1 is SGHDN and CDR2 is FVKESK in the germline V gene. The CDR3 has 14 residues. The trim removed 4 bases at V and 5 bases at J, leaving 2 bases unmatched. CDR3 in DNA: TGTGCCAGCAGCCTGGGACAGGGGGCCGAGACCCAGTACTTC. Protein product: CASSLGQGAETQYF.

The rearrangement uses TRBV10-3 and TRBJ1-2; D gene uncertain. Germline V CDR1 and CDR2: ENHRY, SYGVKD. V lost 0 bases, J lost 4 bases, and 12 bases lay in between. The CDR3 totals 15 residues. CDR3 sequence (DNA): TGTGCCATCAGTGAGTCGATGTTGGAGGCCTATGGCTACACCTTC. Amino acid sequence: CAISESMLEAYGYTF.

The chain links TRBV20-1 to TRBJ1-2; D not resolved. The CDR3 covers 11 residues. Trimming stripped 6 bases from V and 1 base from J, with 6 bases between. Germline V gives CDR1 DFQATT, CDR2 SNEGSKA (reference sequence). This CDR3 reads CSAISNYGYTF. Here the CDR3 DNA reads TGCAGTGCGATCAGTAACTATGGCTACACCTTC.

V and J are TRBV5-1 and TRBJ2-3, with D possibly matching TRBD1 (6 bases). This CDR3 spans 14 amino acids. Per germline, CDR1 SGHRS and CDR2 YFSETQ. Trimming took off 4 bases at V and 6 bases at J, with 15 bases between the two ends. In DNA, the CDR3 is TGCGCCAGCAGCCTGGGGGCAGGGACGGATACGCAGTATTTT. Its translation is CASSLGAGTDTQYF.

This clone was observed once. The CDR3 here is CASSLVGSGNTIYF. The DNA for the CDR3 is TGTGCCAGCAGCTTAGTAGGCTCTGGAAACACCATATATTTT. V usage is TRBV7-2 and J usage is TRBJ1-3; no reliable D call. The length of the CDR3 is 14 residues. The V gene's germline CDR1 is SGHTA and CDR2 FQGNSA. Trimming left V 1 base short and J 0 bases short, with 4 bases between.

The chain uses TRBV4-2 and TRBJ2-7, with 7 bases fitting TRBD1. Germline V lookup: CDR1 LGHNA, CDR2 YNFKEQ. The CDR3 consists of 14 residues. V was pared by 4 bases and J by 5 bases, with 8 bases of the junction left unmatched. The chain's CDR3 is CASSRQGPTNEQYV. The CDR3 DNA follows: TGTGCCAGCAGCCGACAGGGACCTACGAACGAGCAGTACGTC.

The CDR3 loop is CASSRRGGLQETQYF. In DNA, the CDR3 is TGTGCCAGCAGCCGGCGGGGGGGACTCCAAGAGACCCAGTACTTC. The chain employs TRBV7-7 and TRBJ2-5; 9 bases are a match to TRBD2. Germline lookup yields CDR1 SSHAT and CDR2 FNYEAQ (reference sequence). V was clipped by 5 bases and J by 1 base; unmatched bases: 5. The CDR3 runs 15 residues.

This rearrangement joins TRBV7-9 to TRBJ2-1, with 7 bases that match TRBD1. The CDR3 sequence is 15 residues long. The germline CDR1 and CDR2 sequences are SEHNR and FQNEAQ (reference sequence). V lost 1 base to trimming and J lost 2 bases; unmatched junction nucleotides: 2. CDR3 sequence reads: CASSLGQGAYNEQFF. As DNA, the CDR3 is TGTGCCAGCAGCTTAGGACAGGGAGCCTACAATGAGCAGTTCTTC. The complete variable domain, with remaining parts taken from reference TRBV7-9 and TRBJ2-1, reads DTGVSQNPRHKITKRGQNVTFRCDPISEHNRLYWYRQTLGQGPEFLTYFQNEAQLEKSRLLSDRFSAERPKGSFSTLEIQRTEQGDSAMYLCASSLGQGAYNEQFFGPGTRLTVL.

The chain recombines TRBV7-2 with TRBJ1-5; D is uncertain. Germline CDR1 is SGHTA and CDR2 is FQGNSA. V was clipped by 2 bases and J by 4 bases, with 9 bases between them. CDR3 length: 14 residues. CDR3 protein: CASSLHSPNQPQHF. CDR3 DNA sequence: TGTGCCAGCAGCTTACATTCTCCTAATCAGCCCCAGCATTTT.

DNA for the CDR3: TGTGCCAGCAGCCTAAACAGGGGAGCTGAAGCTTTCTTT. Translation: CASSLNRGAEAFF. The V gene is TRBV3-1 (or the pseudogene TRBV3-2), the J gene TRBJ1-1; 7 bases are a match to TRBD1. The CDR3 is 13 amino acids. V was pared by 4 bases and J by 6 bases, with 5 bases of the junction left unmatched. Germline V gives CDR1 LGHDT, CDR2 YNNKEL (reference sequence).